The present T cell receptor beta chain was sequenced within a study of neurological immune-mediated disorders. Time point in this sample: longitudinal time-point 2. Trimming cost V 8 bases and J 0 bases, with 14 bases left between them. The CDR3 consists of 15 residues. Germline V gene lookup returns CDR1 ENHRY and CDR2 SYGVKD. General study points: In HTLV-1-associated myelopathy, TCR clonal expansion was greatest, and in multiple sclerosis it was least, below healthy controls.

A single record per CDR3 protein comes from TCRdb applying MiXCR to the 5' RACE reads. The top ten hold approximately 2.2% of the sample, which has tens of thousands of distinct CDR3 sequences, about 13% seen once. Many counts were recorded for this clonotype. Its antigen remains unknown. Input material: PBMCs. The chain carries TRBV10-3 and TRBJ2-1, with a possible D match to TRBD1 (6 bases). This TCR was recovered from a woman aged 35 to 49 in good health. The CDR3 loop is CAIGQGTSSYNEQFF. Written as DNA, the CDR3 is TGTGCCATCGGTCAGGGGACGAGCTCCTACAATGAGCAGTTCTTC.